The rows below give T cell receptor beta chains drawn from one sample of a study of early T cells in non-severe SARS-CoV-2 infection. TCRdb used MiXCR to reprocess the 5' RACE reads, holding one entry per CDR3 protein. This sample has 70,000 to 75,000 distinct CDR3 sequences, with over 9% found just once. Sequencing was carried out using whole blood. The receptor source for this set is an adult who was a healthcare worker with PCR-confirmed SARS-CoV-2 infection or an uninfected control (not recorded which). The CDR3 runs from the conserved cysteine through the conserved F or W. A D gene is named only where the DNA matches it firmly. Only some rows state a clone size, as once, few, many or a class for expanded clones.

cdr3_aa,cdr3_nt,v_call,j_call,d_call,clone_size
CASSFGGVYEQYF,TGTGCCAGCAGTTTTGGGGGGGTCTACGAGCAGTACTTC,TRBV28,TRBJ2-7,TRBD2,-
CASSLGRTTEAFF,TGTGCCAGCAGCTTAGGACGGACCACTGAAGCTTTCTTT,TRBV7-2,TRBJ1-1,-,-
CASSLVSATGELFF,TGCGCCAGCAGCTTGGTGTCCGCCACCGGGGAGCTGTTTTTT,TRBV5-1,TRBJ2-2,-,many
CASSYKGLSYNEQFF,TGTGCCAGCAGTTACAAGGGGCTCTCCTACAATGAGCAGTTCTTC,TRBV6-6,TRBJ2-1,-,few
CASSLGDRHYGYTF,TGTGCCAGCAGCTTAGGCGACAGGCACTATGGCTACACCTTC,TRBV7-9,TRBJ1-2,-,-
CASSLVGGYQPQHF,TGTGCCAGCAGCTTAGTCGGCGGGTATCAGCCCCAGCATTTT,TRBV7-2,TRBJ1-5,-,few
CASSSLAGRGFTDTQYF,TGTGCCAGCAGCTCACTAGCGGGGAGAGGTTTCACAGATACGCAGTATTTT,TRBV7-2,TRBJ2-3,TRBD2,few
CASSFSASARTEAFF,TGTGCCAGCAGCTTTAGCGCCTCGGCGAGGACTGAAGCTTTCTTT,TRBV7-2,TRBJ1-1,-,many
CASSPTGQGHGYTF,TGTGCCAGCTCACCAACGGGGCAGGGCCATGGCTACACCTTC,TRBV18,TRBJ1-2,-,few
CASRPSGTSGRWETQYF,TGTGCCAGCAGACCTTCCGGGACTAGCGGGAGGTGGGAGACCCAGTACTTC,TRBV27,TRBJ2-5,TRBD2,many
CASRPTSGAFPSEQFF,TGTGCCAGCAGGCCTACTAGCGGGGCCTTTCCAAGTGAGCAGTTCTTC,TRBV6-6,TRBJ2-1,TRBD2,many
CASSPGLYYEQYF,TGTGCCAGCAGCCCGGGGCTTTACTACGAGCAGTACTTC,TRBV11-2,TRBJ2-7,-,-
CAWKTGGHQETQYF,TGTGCCTGGAAAACAGGGGGCCACCAAGAGACCCAGTACTTC,TRBV30,TRBJ2-5,TRBD1,many
CATGGSNTGELFF,TGTGCCACCGGGGGGTCGAACACCGGGGAGCTGTTTTTT,TRBV24-1,TRBJ2-2,-,-
CATGGGRLAGYTDTQYF,TGTGCCACCGGCGGGGGTCGACTAGCGGGATACACAGATACGCAGTATTTT,TRBV24-1,TRBJ2-3,TRBD2,few
CATSRETGGSYGYTF,TGTGCCACCAGCAGAGAGACAGGGGGTAGCTATGGCTACACCTTC,TRBV15,TRBJ1-2,TRBD1,once
CASSPYGVDTQYF,TGTGCCAGCAGCCCCTATGGCGTAGATACGCAGTATTTT,TRBV11-3,TRBJ2-3,-,-
CASSLPERYEQYF,TGTGCCAGCAGTTTACCGGAACGCTACGAGCAGTACTTC,TRBV28,TRBJ2-7,-,-
CSALRGSSYEQYF,TGCAGTGCCCTTCGAGGGAGTTCCTACGAGCAGTACTTC,TRBV20-1,TRBJ2-7,-,many
CASSPPGTGTHGYTF,TGTGCCAGCAGCCCCCCTGGGACAGGGACCCATGGCTACACCTTC,TRBV3-1,TRBJ1-2,TRBD1,-
CASSPRTGSSYEQYF,TGTGCCAGCTCCCCCCGGACAGGGAGCTCCTACGAGCAGTACTTC,TRBV18,TRBJ2-7,TRBD1,many
CASSPSHASSYEQYF,TGTGCCAGCTCGCCGTCCCACGCAAGCTCCTACGAGCAGTACTTC,TRBV18,TRBJ2-7,-,-
CASSLRGRGTEAFF,TGTGCCAGCAGTTTGCGGGGGCGCGGGACTGAAGCTTTCTTT,TRBV28,TRBJ1-1,-,-
CSAPGQGNIQYF,TGCAGTGCCCCGGGACAGGGGAACATTCAGTACTTC,TRBV20-1,TRBJ2-4,TRBD1,many
CSAARDRGNTEAFF,TGCAGTGCTGCAAGGGACAGGGGGAACACTGAAGCTTTCTTT,TRBV20-1,TRBJ1-1,TRBD1,-
CASSSLAGVYEQYF,TGTGCCAGCAGTTCACTAGCGGGAGTCTACGAGCAGTACTTC,TRBV12-3/TRBV12-4,TRBJ2-7,TRBD2,-
CASSPRIPLGLNEQFF,TGTGCCAGCAGTCCGCGTATCCCCCTCGGTCTGAATGAGCAGTTCTTC,TRBV27,TRBJ2-1,-,many
CASSLSSGPTDTQYF,TGTGCCAGCAGCTTGTCTAGCGGACCCACAGATACGCAGTATTTT,TRBV7-9,TRBJ2-3,TRBD2,many
CASSPYHPKGGYTF,TGTGCCAGCAGCCCCTATCACCCTAAAGGGGGCTACACCTTC,TRBV6-5,TRBJ1-2,-,few
CASSWGLADFQETQYF,TGTGCCAGCAGCTGGGGACTAGCGGACTTCCAAGAGACCCAGTACTTC,TRBV7-2,TRBJ2-5,TRBD2,few
CASSLARTSPNEQFF,TGTGCCAGCAGCTTAGCGCGCACCTCACCGAATGAGCAGTTCTTC,TRBV7-9,TRBJ2-1,-,-
CSATAHLAGLSSYNEQFF,TGCAGTGCTACCGCTCACCTAGCGGGGCTTAGCTCCTACAATGAGCAGTTCTTC,TRBV20-1,TRBJ2-1,TRBD2,few
CASSSPGTGQFF,TGTGCCAGCAGCTCCCCGGGGACAGGGCAGTTCTTT,TRBV7-3,TRBJ1-1,TRBD1,-
CASSLLKDTQYF,TGTGCCAGCAGCTTACTTAAAGATACGCAGTATTTT,TRBV11-2,TRBJ2-3,-,few
CASSSAGTGNYGYTF,TGTGCCAGCAGCAGTGCAGGGACAGGGAACTATGGCTACACCTTC,TRBV12-3/TRBV12-4,TRBJ1-2,TRBD1,-
CASSLTSGSPEQFF,TGTGCCAGCAGCCTGACTAGCGGATCCCCTGAGCAGTTCTTC,TRBV7-9,TRBJ2-1,TRBD2,many
CASSREPPDTQYF,TGTGCCAGTTCGCGGGAGCCCCCAGATACGCAGTATTTT,TRBV5-4,TRBJ2-3,TRBD2,once
CATSRGSRTYEQYF,TGTGCCACCAGCAGAGGCTCCCGTACCTACGAGCAGTACTTC,TRBV15,TRBJ2-7,-,-
CATSDLKSGTNEQFF,TGTGCCACCAGTGATTTGAAAAGCGGGACTAATGAGCAGTTCTTC,TRBV24-1,TRBJ2-1,TRBD2,many
CSAHSGRGYEQFF,TGCAGTGCGCATAGCGGGAGGGGATATGAGCAGTTCTTC,TRBV20-1,TRBJ2-1,TRBD2,few
CSARPSSGRGWGELFF,TGCAGTGCTAGACCATCTAGCGGGAGAGGATGGGGGGAGCTGTTTTTT,TRBV20-1,TRBJ2-2,TRBD2,many
CAISSQVNTEAFF,TGTGCCATCAGTTCGCAAGTGAACACTGAAGCTTTCTTT,TRBV10-3,TRBJ1-1,-,-
CASSPGLARTDTQYF,TGTGCCAGCAGCCCAGGACTAGCGCGCACAGATACGCAGTATTTT,TRBV7-2,TRBJ2-3,TRBD2,many
CASSSTRGQAGGYTF,TGTGCCAGCAGCTCTACCCGGGGACAGGCTGGTGGCTACACCTTC,TRBV5-5,TRBJ1-2,TRBD1,many
CASSPWTSGRANEQYF,TGTGCCAGCAGTCCATGGACTAGCGGGAGGGCCAACGAGCAGTACTTC,TRBV28,TRBJ2-7,TRBD2,many
CASSLGQGYEPQHF,TGTGCCAGCAGTCTCGGACAGGGTTACGAGCCCCAGCATTTT,TRBV3-1,TRBJ1-5,TRBD1,many
CAISEAGLNTEAFF,TGTGCCATCAGTGAGGCAGGGCTGAACACTGAAGCTTTCTTT,TRBV10-3,TRBJ1-1,-,many
CASSVDSGSEQYF,TGTGCCAGCAGCGTAGATAGCGGGAGCGAGCAGTACTTC,TRBV9,TRBJ2-7,TRBD2,many
CAWSGGFNQPQHF,TGTGCCTGGAGTGGGGGTTTCAATCAGCCCCAGCATTTT,TRBV30,TRBJ1-5,-,many
CAAAPGTSTDTQYF,TGTGCCGCAGCTCCTGGGACTAGCACAGATACGCAGTATTTT,TRBV7-9,TRBJ2-3,-,few
CASSYNRLALTGAGELFF,TGTGCCAGCAGTTATAACCGACTAGCTCTGACGGGGGCCGGGGAGCTGTTTTTT,TRBV12-3/TRBV12-4,TRBJ2-2,TRBD2,many
CASSPRTGETGELFF,TGTGCCAGCAGCCCAAGGACAGGGGAAACCGGGGAGCTGTTTTTT,TRBV9,TRBJ2-2,TRBD1,-
CSVVEVNRDIQYF,TGCAGCGTTGTAGAAGTTAACAGGGACATTCAGTACTTC,TRBV29-1,TRBJ2-4,-,few
CASSPSRGGNTEAFF,TGTGCCAGCTCACCGAGCAGGGGGGGGAACACTGAAGCTTTCTTT,TRBV18,TRBJ1-1,TRBD1,few
CASSLRFDREQFF,TGTGCCAGCAGTTTACGGTTCGATAGGGAGCAGTTCTTC,TRBV27,TRBJ2-1,-,-
CASSPYQSEAIYF,TGTGCCAGCAGCCCGTACCAGTCGGAAGCTATATATTTT,TRBV7-2,TRBJ2-3,-,-
CSAWGQVGITEAFF,TGCAGTGCCTGGGGACAGGTCGGGATCACTGAAGCTTTCTTT,TRBV20-1,TRBJ1-1,TRBD1,many
CASSLRGMDGYTF,TGTGCCAGCAGCTTACGGGGAATGGATGGCTACACCTTC,TRBV7-2,TRBJ1-2,-,-
CASSPVVNTEAFF,TGTGCCAGCAGCCCGGTAGTCAACACTGAAGCTTTCTTT,TRBV6-1,TRBJ1-1,-,many
CASSLVDGYEQYF,TGTGCCAGCAGCTTAGTAGACGGCTACGAGCAGTACTTC,TRBV11-3,TRBJ2-7,-,-